This T cell receptor beta chain appears in the sequencing data of a study of beta chain features in type 1 diabetes. General study results and limits: A cDNA-based sequencing approach could over-represent cells with high TCR expression. In all four CD4+ subsets, TCRB CDR3 length was significantly, moderately reduced in type 1 diabetes. Insertions were fewer and deletions more numerous at VDJ junctions in type 1 diabetes patients.

Reverse transcription of all isolated RNA meant that expressed TCRB transcripts were sequenced. The repertoire was sequenced with immunoSEQ multiplex PCR; TCRdb's copy has only in-frame clones and lacks some. The table has roughly 51,000 clones, 40% to 65% seen once. The CDR3 loop spans 15 amino acids. Trimming at V came to 7 bases and at J to 5 bases, leaving 11 bases not matched to a gene. Germline V lookup: CDR1 SNHLY, CDR2 FYNNEI. Regarding this clone: No antigen is known for it.

Sequenced input: Tregs from blood. The rearrangement joins TRBV2 to TRBJ2-5, with TRBD1 identical over 9 bases. The source is a woman between 35 and 50 years old with type 1 diabetes. The CDR3 DNA is TGTGCCAGCACCCCCACGGGACAGGGTGGGGAGACCCAGTACTTC. Translating gives CASTPTGQGGETQYF.